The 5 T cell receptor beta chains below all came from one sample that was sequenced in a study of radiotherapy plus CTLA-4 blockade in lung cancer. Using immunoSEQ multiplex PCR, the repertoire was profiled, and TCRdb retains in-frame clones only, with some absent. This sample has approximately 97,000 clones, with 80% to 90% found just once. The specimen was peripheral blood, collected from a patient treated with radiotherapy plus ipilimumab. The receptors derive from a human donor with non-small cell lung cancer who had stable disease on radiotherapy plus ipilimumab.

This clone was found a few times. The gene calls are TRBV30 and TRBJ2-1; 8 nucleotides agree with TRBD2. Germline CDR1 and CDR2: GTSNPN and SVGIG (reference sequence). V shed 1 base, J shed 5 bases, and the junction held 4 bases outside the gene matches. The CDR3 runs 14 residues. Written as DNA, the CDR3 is TGTGCCTGGAGTGGGACGGGGGGGCACAATGAGCAGTTCTTC. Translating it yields CAWSGTGGHNEQFF.

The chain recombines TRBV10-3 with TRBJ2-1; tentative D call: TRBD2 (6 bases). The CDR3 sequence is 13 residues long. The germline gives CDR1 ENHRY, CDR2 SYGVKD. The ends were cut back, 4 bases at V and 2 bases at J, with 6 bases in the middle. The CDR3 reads CAISGEAYNEQFF. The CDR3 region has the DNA TGTGCCATCAGTGGGGAGGCCTACAATGAGCAGTTCTTC.

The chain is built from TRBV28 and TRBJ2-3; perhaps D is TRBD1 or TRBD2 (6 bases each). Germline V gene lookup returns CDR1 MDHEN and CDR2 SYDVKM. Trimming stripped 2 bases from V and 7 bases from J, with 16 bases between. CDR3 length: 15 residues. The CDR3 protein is CASSLAWGAGNTQYF. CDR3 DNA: TGTGCCAGCAGTTTAGCGTGGGGGGCAGGGAATACGCAGTATTTT.

This chain's CDR3 is CASSLTLNTRDTQYF. The CDR3 coding sequence is TGTGCCAGCAGCTTAACACTCAACACGAGGGATACGCAGTATTTT. The chain couples TRBV13 to TRBJ2-3; D is ambiguous. Germline lookup yields CDR1 PRHDT and CDR2 FYEKMQ (reference sequence). The germline V and J ends were trimmed by 2 bases and 6 bases, with 15 bases remaining between them. The CDR3 spans 15 residues.

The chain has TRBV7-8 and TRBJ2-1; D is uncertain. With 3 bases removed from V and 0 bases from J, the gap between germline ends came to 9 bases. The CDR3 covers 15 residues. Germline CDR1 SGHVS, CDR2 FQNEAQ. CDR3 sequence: CASSLERSSYNEQFF. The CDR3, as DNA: TGTGCCAGCAGCTTGGAGAGAAGCTCCTACAATGAGCAGTTCTTC.